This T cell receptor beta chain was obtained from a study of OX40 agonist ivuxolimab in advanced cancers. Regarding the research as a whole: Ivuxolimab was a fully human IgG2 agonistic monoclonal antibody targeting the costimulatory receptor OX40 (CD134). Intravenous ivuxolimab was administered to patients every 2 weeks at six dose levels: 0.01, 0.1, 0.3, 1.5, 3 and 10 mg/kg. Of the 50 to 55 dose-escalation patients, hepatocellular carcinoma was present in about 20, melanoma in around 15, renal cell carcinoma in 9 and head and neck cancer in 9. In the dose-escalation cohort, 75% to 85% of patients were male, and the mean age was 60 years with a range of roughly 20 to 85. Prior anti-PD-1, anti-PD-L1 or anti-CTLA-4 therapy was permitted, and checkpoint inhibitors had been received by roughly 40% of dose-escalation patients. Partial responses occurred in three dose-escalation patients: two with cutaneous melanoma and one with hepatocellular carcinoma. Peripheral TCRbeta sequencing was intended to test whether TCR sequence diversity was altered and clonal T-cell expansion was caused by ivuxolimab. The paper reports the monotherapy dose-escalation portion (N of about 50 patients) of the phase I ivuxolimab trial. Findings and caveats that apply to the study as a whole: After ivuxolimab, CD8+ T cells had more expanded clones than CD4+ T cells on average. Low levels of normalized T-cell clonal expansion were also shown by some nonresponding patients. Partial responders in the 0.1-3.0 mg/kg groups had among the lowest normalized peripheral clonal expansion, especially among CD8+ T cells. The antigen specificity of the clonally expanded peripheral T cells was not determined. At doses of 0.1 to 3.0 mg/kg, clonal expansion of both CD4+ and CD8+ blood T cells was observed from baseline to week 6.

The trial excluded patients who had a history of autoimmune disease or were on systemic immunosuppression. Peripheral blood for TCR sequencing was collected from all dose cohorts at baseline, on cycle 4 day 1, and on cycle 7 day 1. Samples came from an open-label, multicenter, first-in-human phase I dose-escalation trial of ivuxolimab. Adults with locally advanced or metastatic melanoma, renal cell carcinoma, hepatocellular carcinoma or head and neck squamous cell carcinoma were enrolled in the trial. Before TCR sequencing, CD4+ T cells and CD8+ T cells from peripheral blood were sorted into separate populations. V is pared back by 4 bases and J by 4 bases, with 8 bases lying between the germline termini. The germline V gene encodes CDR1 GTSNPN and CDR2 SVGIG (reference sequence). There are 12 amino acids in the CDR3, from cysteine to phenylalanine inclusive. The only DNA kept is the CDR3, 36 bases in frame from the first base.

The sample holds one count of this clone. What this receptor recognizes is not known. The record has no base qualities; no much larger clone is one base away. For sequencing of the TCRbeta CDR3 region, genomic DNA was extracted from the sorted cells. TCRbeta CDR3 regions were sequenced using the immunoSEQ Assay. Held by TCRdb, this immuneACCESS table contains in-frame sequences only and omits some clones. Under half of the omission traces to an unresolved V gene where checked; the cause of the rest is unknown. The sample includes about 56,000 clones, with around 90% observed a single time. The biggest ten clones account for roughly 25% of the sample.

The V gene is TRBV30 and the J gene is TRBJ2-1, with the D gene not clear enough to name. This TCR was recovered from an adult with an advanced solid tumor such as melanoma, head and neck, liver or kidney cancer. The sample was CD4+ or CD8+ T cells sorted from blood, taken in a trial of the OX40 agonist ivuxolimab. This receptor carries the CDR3 CAWMSIYNEQFF. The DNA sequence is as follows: TGTGCCTGGATGAGCATATACAATGAGCAGTTCTTC. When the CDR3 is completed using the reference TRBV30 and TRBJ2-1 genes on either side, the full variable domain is SQTIHQWPATLVQPVGSPLSLECTVEGTSNPNLYWYRQAAGRGLQLLFYSVGIGQISSEVPQNLSASRPQDRQFILSSKKLLLSDSGFYLCAWMSIYNEQFFGPGTRLTVL.